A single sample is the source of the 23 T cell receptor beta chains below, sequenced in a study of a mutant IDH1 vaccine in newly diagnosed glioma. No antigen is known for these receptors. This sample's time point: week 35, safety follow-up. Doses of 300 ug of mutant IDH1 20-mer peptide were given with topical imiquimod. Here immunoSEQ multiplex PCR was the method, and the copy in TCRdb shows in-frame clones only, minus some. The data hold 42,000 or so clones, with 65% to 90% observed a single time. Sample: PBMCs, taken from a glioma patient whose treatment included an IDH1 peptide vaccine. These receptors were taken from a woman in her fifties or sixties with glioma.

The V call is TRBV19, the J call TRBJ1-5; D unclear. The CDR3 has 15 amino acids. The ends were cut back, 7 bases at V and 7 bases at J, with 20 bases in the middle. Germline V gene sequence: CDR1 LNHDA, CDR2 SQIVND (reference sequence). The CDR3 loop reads CASTSSGGQGQPQHF. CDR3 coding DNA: TGTGCCAGTACTTCCTCGGGCGGCCAAGGACAGCCCCAGCATTTT.

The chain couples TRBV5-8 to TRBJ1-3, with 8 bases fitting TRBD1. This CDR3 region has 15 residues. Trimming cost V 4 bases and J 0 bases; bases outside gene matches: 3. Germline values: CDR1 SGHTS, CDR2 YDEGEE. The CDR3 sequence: CASSIDRGSGNTIYF. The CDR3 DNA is TGTGCCAGCAGCATCGACAGGGGCTCTGGAAACACCATATATTTT.

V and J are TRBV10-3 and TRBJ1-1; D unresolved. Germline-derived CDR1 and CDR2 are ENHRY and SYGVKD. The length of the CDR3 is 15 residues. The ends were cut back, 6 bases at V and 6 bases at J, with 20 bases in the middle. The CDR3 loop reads CAIRTVQTNGAEAFF. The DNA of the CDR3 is TGTGCCATCAGGACGGTACAAACAAACGGCGCTGAAGCTTTCTTT.

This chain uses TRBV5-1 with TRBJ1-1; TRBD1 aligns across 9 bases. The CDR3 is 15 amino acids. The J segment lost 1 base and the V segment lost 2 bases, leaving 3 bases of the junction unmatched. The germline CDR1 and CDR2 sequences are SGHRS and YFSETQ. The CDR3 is CASSLQTGGNTEAFF. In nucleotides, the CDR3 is TGCGCCAGCAGCTTACAGACAGGGGGGAACACTGAAGCTTTCTTT.

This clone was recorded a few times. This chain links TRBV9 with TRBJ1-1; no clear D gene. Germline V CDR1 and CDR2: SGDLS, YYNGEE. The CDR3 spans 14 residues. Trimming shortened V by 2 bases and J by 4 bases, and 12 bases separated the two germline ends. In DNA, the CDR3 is TGTGCCAGCAGCGTGGCGCCGATCCCCACTGAAGCTTTCTTT. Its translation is CASSVAPIPTEAFF.

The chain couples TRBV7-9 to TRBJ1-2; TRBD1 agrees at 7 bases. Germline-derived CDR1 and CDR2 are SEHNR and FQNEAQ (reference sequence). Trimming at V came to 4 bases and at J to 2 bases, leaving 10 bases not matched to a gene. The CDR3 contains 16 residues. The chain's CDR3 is CASSSAGTEINYGYTF. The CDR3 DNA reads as TGTGCCAGCAGCTCAGCCGGGACAGAGATAAACTATGGCTACACCTTC.

CDR3 sequence (DNA): TGTGCCGGGAGGAGCGGGACAGGGTTAAAATCACCCCTCCACTTT. This encodes CAGRSGTGLKSPLHF. The chain employs TRBV28 and TRBJ1-6; 9 positions agree with TRBD1. Germline CDR1 and CDR2: MDHEN and SYDVKM. The trim removed 11 bases at V and 10 bases at J, leaving 15 bases unmatched. The CDR3 sequence is 15 residues long. Full variable domain (remainder filled in from reference TRBV28 and TRBJ1-6): DVKVTQSSRYLVKRTGEKVFLECVQDMDHENMFWYRQDPGLGLRLIYFSYDVKMKEKGDIPEGYSVSREKKERFSLILESASTNQTSMYLCAGRSGTGLKSPLHFGNGTRLTVT.

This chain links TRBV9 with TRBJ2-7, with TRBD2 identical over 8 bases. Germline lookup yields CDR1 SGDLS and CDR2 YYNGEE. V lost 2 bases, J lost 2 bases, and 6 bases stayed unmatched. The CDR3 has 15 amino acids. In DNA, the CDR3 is TGTGCCAGCAGCGTCGGGAGGGCGGGGACCTACGAGCAGTACTTC. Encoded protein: CASSVGRAGTYEQYF.

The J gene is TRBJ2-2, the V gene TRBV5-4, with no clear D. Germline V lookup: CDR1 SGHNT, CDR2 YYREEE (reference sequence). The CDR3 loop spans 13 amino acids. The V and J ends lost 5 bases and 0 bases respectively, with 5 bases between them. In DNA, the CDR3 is TGTGCCAGCAGGACTGCGAACACCGGGGAGCTGTTTTTT. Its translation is CASRTANTGELFF.

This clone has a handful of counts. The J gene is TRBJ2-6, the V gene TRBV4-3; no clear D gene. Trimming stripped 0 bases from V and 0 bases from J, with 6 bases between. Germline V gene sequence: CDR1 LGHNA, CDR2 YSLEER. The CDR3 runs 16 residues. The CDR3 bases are TGCGCCAGCAGCCAAGATTACAACTCTGGGGCCAACGTCCTGACTTTC. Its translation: CASSQDYNSGANVLTF.

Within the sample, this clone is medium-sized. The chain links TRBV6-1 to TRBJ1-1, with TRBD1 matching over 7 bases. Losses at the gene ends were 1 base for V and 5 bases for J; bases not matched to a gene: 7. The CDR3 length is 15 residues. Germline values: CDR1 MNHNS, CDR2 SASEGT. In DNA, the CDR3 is TGTGCCAGCAGTGAAGGGGAGGGGGCGGGGACTGAAGCTTTCTTT. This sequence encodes CASSEGEGAGTEAFF.

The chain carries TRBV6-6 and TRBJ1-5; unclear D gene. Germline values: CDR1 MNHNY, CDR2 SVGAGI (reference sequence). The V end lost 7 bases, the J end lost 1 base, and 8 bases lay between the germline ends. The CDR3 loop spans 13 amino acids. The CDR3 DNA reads TGTGCCAGCACCCGCAGCAGCAATCAGCCCCAGCATTTT. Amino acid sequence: CASTRSSNQPQHF.

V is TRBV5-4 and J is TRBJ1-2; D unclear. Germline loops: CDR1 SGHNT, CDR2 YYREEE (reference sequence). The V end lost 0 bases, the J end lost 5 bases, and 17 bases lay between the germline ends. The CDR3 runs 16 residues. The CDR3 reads CASSLGSGRLFYGYTF. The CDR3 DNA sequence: TGTGCCAGCAGCTTGGGTTCCGGTCGCCTCTTTTATGGCTACACCTTC.

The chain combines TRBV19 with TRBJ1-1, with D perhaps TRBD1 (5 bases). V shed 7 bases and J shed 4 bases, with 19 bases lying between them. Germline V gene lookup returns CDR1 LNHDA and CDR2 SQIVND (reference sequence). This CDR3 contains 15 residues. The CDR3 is CASNPRDLRGTEAFF. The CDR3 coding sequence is TGTGCCAGTAACCCGCGGGACCTACGGGGCACTGAAGCTTTCTTT. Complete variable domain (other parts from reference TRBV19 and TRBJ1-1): DGGITQSPKYLFRKEGQNVTLSCEQNLNHDAMYWYRQDPGQGLRLIYYSQIVNDFQKGDIAEGYSVSREKKESFPLTVTSAQKNPTAFYLCASNPRDLRGTEAFFGQGTRLTVV.

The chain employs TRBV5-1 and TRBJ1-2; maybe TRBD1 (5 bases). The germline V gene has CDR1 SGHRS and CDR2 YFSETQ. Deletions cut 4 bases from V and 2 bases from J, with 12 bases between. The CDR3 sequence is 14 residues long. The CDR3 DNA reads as TGCGCCAGCAGCCTGGCTGGGACCAACTATGGCTACACCTTC. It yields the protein CASSLAGTNYGYTF.

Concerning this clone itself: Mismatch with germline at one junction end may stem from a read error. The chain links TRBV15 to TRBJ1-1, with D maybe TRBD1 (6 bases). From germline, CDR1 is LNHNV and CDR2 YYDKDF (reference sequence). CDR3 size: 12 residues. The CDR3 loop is CATRREGGEAFF. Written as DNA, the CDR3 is TGTGCCACCAGAAGAGAAGGGGGGGAAGCTTTCTTT. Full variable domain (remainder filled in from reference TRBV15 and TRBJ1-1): DAMVIQNPRYQVTQFGKPVTLSCSQTLNHNVMYWYQQKSSQAPKLLFHYYDKDFNNEADTPDNFQSRRPNTSFCFLDIRSPGLGDTAMYLCATRREGGEAFFGQGTRLTVV.

CDR3 sequence: CASSIYRDSREQYF. In DNA form, the CDR3 reads TGTGCCAGTAGTATTTACAGGGATTCGCGAGAGCAGTACTTC. The rearrangement links TRBV19 to TRBJ2-7, with a possible D match to TRBD1 (6 bases). Deletions cut 3 bases from V and 7 bases from J, with 16 bases between. Germline values: CDR1 LNHDA, CDR2 SQIVND (reference sequence). There are 14 residues in the CDR3.

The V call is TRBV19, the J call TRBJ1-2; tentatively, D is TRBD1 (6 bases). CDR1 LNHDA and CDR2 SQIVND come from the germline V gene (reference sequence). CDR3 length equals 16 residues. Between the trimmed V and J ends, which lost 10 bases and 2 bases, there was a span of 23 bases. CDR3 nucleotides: TGTGCCACCGGGGCTGGGATCCGACAGGTCAACTATGGCTACACCTTC. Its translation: CATGAGIRQVNYGYTF.

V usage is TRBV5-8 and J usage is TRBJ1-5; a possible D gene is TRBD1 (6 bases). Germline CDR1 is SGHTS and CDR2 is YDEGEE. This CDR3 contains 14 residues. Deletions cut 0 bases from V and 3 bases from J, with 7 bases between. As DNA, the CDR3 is TGTGCCAGCAGCTTGGAGGGACACAATCAGCCCCAGCATTTT. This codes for CASSLEGHNQPQHF.

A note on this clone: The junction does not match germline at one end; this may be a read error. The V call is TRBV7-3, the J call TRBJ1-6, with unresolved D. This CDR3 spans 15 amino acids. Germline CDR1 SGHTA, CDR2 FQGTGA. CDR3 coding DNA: TGTGCCAGCAGCCCTAAGGGCTCCTCTAATTCACCCCTCCACTTT. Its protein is CASSPKGSSNSPLHF.

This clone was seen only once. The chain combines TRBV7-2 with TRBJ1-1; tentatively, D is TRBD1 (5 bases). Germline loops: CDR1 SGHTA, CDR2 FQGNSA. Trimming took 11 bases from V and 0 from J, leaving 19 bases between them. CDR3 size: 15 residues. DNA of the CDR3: TGTGCCGAGCTTGGGACGGGCGGCATGAACACTGAAGCTTTCTTT. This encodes CAELGTGGMNTEAFF.

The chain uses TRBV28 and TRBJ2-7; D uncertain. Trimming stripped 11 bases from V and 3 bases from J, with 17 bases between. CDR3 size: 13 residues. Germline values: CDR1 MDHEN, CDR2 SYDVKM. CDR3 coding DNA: TGTGCCTGTGTAGGTTCTGTGGGCTACGAGCAGTACTTC. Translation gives CACVGSVGYEQYF.

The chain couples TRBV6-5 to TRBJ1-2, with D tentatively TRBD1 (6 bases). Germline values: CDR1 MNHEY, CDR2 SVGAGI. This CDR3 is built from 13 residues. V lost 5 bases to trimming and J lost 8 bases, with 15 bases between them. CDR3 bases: TGTGCCAGCAGTCCCTCCGGGACAAGGGGCTACACCTTC. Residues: CASSPSGTRGYTF.